This section outlines one T cell receptor beta chain sequence together with its context. Its target is unknown. The data were taken from a study of T-cell memory formation after mild COVID-19. Study in general: Across donors, TCR clusters were largely donor specific.

The study's findings and limits: Contracting clones from day 15 to 85 had balanced CD4/CD8; later expanders favoured CD4+. Contracting CD4+ clones sat mainly in CM and EM; CD8+ in EMRA.

In TCRdb, the 5' RACE reads were re-called with MiXCR into one record per CDR3 protein. The table records about 55,000 distinct CDR3 sequences, 9.5% of them present only once. The TCR comes from a young man who had mild COVID-19 (a few samples of this study predate the infection). Cell type and time point are not known. Sequencing was carried out using PBMCs or a T cell subset sorted from them (not recorded which).

The CDR3 region has the DNA TGTGCCACCAGTGAAATTGACACCGGGGAGCTGTTTTTT. This sequence encodes CATSEIDTGELFF. The chain joins TRBV24-1 to TRBJ2-2; unclear D gene. The CDR3 covers 13 residues. Per the germline V gene, CDR1 is KGHDR and CDR2 is SFDVKD. Trimming shortened V by 4 bases and J by 3 bases, and 5 bases separated the two germline ends.